Listed here are 21 T cell receptor beta chains from one sample, sequenced in a study of blood T cell repertoires in COVID-19. Method: immunoSEQ multiplex PCR; TCRdb's copy keeps in-frame clones and lacks some. The table has over 250,000 clones, more than 70% seen once; the top ten hold approximately 5.3%. Material: PBMCs or T cells enriched from blood (not recorded which). The receptor source for this set is a woman aged 25 to 39 who had recovered from COVID-19.

The chain has TRBV4-1 and TRBJ1-2; the D is unclear. Germline CDR1 reads MGHRA; CDR2 reads YSYEKL. The V gene lost 0 bases and the J gene lost 7 bases, with 6 bases spanning the gap. The CDR3 runs 12 residues. In DNA form, the CDR3 reads TGCGCCAGCAGCCAAGAGAGGTTTGGCTACACCTTC. It codes for CASSQERFGYTF.

The rearrangement joins TRBV7-9 to TRBJ1-5; TRBD1 is a possible D gene (5 bases). V was clipped by 1 base and J by 7 bases, with 11 bases between them. This CDR3 contains 14 residues. Per the germline V gene, CDR1 is SEHNR and CDR2 is FQNEAQ (reference sequence). CDR3 nucleotides: TGTGCCAGCAGCTTAGGGGGGGTTCGCCAGCCCCAGCATTTT. The encoded protein is CASSLGGVRQPQHF.

J is TRBJ2-3 and V is TRBV4-3, with TRBD2 matching over 8 bases. Unmatched junction bases numbered 9, after V lost 0 bases and J lost 4 bases. There are 17 residues in the CDR3. Germline V gene lookup returns CDR1 LGHNA and CDR2 YSLEER. The chain's CDR3 is CASSQDRAGGGSDTQYF. In DNA form, the CDR3 reads TGCGCCAGCAGCCAAGATCGAGCCGGGGGGGGATCAGATACGCAGTATTTT.

The V gene is TRBV7-2, the J gene TRBJ2-5; a weak D match, TRBD2 (7 bases). Per germline, CDR1 SGHTA and CDR2 FQGNSA. This CDR3 spans 13 amino acids. The V end was cut by 4 bases, the J end by 4 bases, with 10 bases between. CDR3: CASSSGGRETQYF. In DNA, the CDR3 is TGTGCCAGCAGCTCGGGGGGCCGAGAGACCCAGTACTTC. The complete variable domain, with remaining parts taken from reference TRBV7-2 and TRBJ2-5, reads GAGVSQSPSNKVTEKGKDVELRCDPISGHTALYWYRQSLGQGLEFLIYFQGNSAPDKSGLPSDRFSAERTGGSVSTLTIQRTQQEDSAVYLCASSSGGRETQYFGPGTRLLVL.

The rearrangement joins TRBV6-2 or TRBV6-3 to TRBJ1-5, with 9 positions matching TRBD1. V gave up 0 bases and J gave up 6 bases; unmatched junction bases: 3. The CDR3 is made up of 15 amino acids. Germline V gene data show CDR1 as MNHEY and CDR2 as SVGEGT. The CDR3 here is CASSYSGQGPQPQHF. For the CDR3, the DNA is TGTGCCAGCAGTTACTCGGGACAGGGACCTCAGCCCCAGCATTTT.

J is TRBJ1-3 and V is TRBV6-1; D is unclear. This CDR3 has 16 residues. Trimming stripped 0 bases from V and 6 bases from J, with 15 bases between. CDR1 is MNHNS, CDR2 SASEGT, per germline. As DNA, the CDR3 is TGTGCCAGCAGTGAAGCTGACGTCCCACGGGTAAACACCATATATTTT. Translated, it gives CASSEADVPRVNTIYF.

The chain carries TRBV11-2 and TRBJ2-2; 9 bases are shared with TRBD2. Unmatched junction bases numbered 3, after V lost 3 bases and J lost 1 base. Germline V gives CDR1 SGHAT, CDR2 FQNNGV. CDR3 length equals 16 residues. CDR3 protein: CASSFLAGKNTGELFF. CDR3 DNA: TGTGCCAGCAGCTTCCTAGCGGGGAAGAACACCGGGGAGCTGTTTTTT.

The chain combines TRBV6-1 with TRBJ1-1, with D tentatively TRBD1 (5 bases). This CDR3 contains 15 residues. From germline, CDR1 is MNHNS and CDR2 SASEGT. V lost 1 base to trimming and J lost 6 bases, with 15 bases between them. The CDR3: CASSEGGHSTSEAFF. The CDR3 nucleotides read TGTGCCAGCAGTGAAGGGGGCCATTCTACATCTGAAGCTTTCTTT.

The chain has TRBV19 and TRBJ1-2, with TRBD1 matching 7 bases. Per germline, CDR1 LNHDA and CDR2 SQIVND (reference sequence). This CDR3 is 15 amino acids long. The ends lost 0 bases at V and 4 bases at J; junction bases unmatched: 5. Here the CDR3 reads CASSIDPGTAYGYTF. DNA for the CDR3: TGTGCCAGTAGTATAGACCCTGGGACAGCCTATGGCTACACCTTC.

The CDR3 loop is CASKVFLGGEKLFF. The CDR3 DNA sequence: TGTGCCAGCAAGGTGTTTCTAGGAGGTGAAAAACTGTTTTTT. The chain combines TRBV19 with TRBJ1-4; no reliable D call. V lost 9 bases, J lost 7 bases, and 18 bases lay in between. In germline, CDR1 is LNHDA, CDR2 SQIVND (reference sequence). The CDR3 totals 14 residues.

J is TRBJ1-5 and V is TRBV6-5; 9 bases agree with TRBD1. The CDR3 runs to 15 residues. The trim removed 5 bases at V and 2 bases at J, leaving 4 bases unmatched. Germline V gene data show CDR1 as MNHEY and CDR2 as SVGAGI. As DNA, the CDR3 is TGTGCCAGCAGTCCGGGACAGGGTGGCAATCAGCCCCAGCATTTT. Translating it yields CASSPGQGGNQPQHF.

The chain uses TRBV6-1 and TRBJ1-2; 8 nucleotides align to TRBD1. Germline trimming cut 2 bases from V and 8 bases from J; bases unmatched to any gene: 10. The CDR3 is made up of 15 amino acids. Germline V lookup: CDR1 MNHNS, CDR2 SASEGT. The CDR3: CASSELRTGISGYTF. CDR3 bases: TGTGCCAGCAGTGAACTGAGGACAGGGATTTCGGGCTACACCTTC.

As for this clone: The same CDR3 also results from other DNA sequences found in this sample. The chain combines TRBV7-6 with TRBJ2-6, with D hard to call. The CDR3 consists of 16 residues. Trimming pared 0 bases from V and 0 bases from J, leaving 6 bases between. Germline CDR1 reads SGHVS; CDR2 reads FNYEAQ. The CDR3 is CASSLARSSGANVLTF. For the CDR3, the DNA is TGTGCCAGCAGCTTAGCGAGGAGCTCTGGGGCCAACGTCCTGACTTTC.

This clone was seen only once. The rearrangement uses TRBV5-8 and TRBJ1-3; a weak D match, TRBD1 (5 bases). V was clipped by 3 bases and J by 2 bases, with 12 bases between them. The length of the CDR3 is 15 residues. The germline gives CDR1 SGHTS, CDR2 YDEGEE. The CDR3 loop reads CASSSGVSTGNTIYF. For the CDR3, the DNA is TGTGCCAGCAGCTCGGGGGTCAGCACTGGAAACACCATATATTTT.

This chain links TRBV10-3 with TRBJ1-6; D is unresolved. The germline V gene encodes CDR1 ENHRY and CDR2 SYGVKD. Trimming removed 3 bases from V and 1 base from J, with 13 bases in between. The CDR3 is 17 residues long. The CDR3 coding sequence is TGTGCCATCAGTGATACGGGGAGGGTTTCCTATAATTCACCCCTCCACTTT. This codes for CAISDTGRVSYNSPLHF.

The V call is TRBV2, the J call TRBJ2-6; TRBD2 matches 13 bases. CDR1 and CDR2 from the germline V gene are SNHLY and FYNNEI. V lost 5 bases and J lost 3; bases outside the gene matches: 4. The CDR3 has 17 amino acids. DNA for the CDR3: TGTGCCAGCAGTACTAGCGGGGGGGCTCGTGGGGCCAACGTCCTGACTTTC. Amino acids: CASSTSGGARGANVLTF.

This chain links TRBV7-2 with TRBJ2-5; 9 bases are a match to TRBD2. This CDR3 comprises 14 residues. CDR1 SGHTA and CDR2 FQGNSA come from the germline V gene. V lost 6 bases, J lost 1 base, and 3 bases stayed unmatched. CDR3 coding DNA: TGTGCCAGCAGTAGACTAGCGGCCCAAGAGACCCAGTACTTC. This translates into CASSRLAAQETQYF.

This sequence joins TRBV19 and TRBJ1-2; 10 bases are shared with TRBD1. CDR1 and CDR2 from the germline V gene are LNHDA and SQIVND (reference sequence). CDR3 length: 15 amino acids. After removal of 5 bases from V and 4 bases from J, the junction contained 7 bases not matched to a gene. This CDR3 is CASSFPTGGSYGYTF. The CDR3 bases are TGTGCCAGTAGTTTCCCGACAGGGGGCTCCTATGGCTACACCTTC.

The chain employs TRBV28 and TRBJ2-1, with 8 bases aligning to TRBD2. The CDR3 is 13 amino acids. Germline V lookup: CDR1 MDHEN, CDR2 SYDVKM. V lost 6 bases, J lost 4 bases, and 2 bases stayed unmatched. The CDR3 loop is CASRSGGYNEQFF. The CDR3 nucleotides read TGTGCCAGCAGGAGCGGGGGTTACAATGAGCAGTTCTTC.

The V and J genes are TRBV5-4 and TRBJ1-2, with 8 bases identical to TRBD1. The germline CDR1 and CDR2 sequences are SGHNT and YYREEE (reference sequence). J was trimmed by 2 bases and V by 4 bases; bases with no gene match: 7. There are 15 residues in the CDR3. The CDR3 region is CASSRTRTGNYGYTF. The CDR3 nucleotides read TGTGCCAGCAGCCGAACGCGGACAGGGAACTATGGCTACACCTTC.

This clone was detected a few times. The V and J genes are TRBV7-3 and TRBJ1-4, with D maybe TRBD1 (6 bases). The ends were cut back, 5 bases at V and 7 bases at J, with 14 bases in the middle. Germline values: CDR1 SGHTA, CDR2 FQGTGA. The CDR3 is 14 amino acids. Here the CDR3 reads CASSRTAGGEKLFF. CDR3 DNA: TGTGCCAGCAGCCGGACAGCCGGTGGTGAAAAACTGTTTTTT. The full variable domain, rest sourced from reference TRBV7-3 and TRBJ1-4, is GAGVSQTPSNKVTEKGKYVELRCDPISGHTALYWYRQSLGQGPEFLIYFQGTGAADDSGLPNDRFFAVRPEGSVSTLKIQRTERGDSAVYLCASSRTAGGEKLFFGSGTQLSVL.